This TCR beta chain was obtained from a study of tumor-infiltrating lymphocytes in primary liver carcinoma. Study details: The yield of productive TCRbeta reads per sample was roughly 3.5 to 7.13 million and was similar across tissue types. Broader study findings: The top-250-clone fraction was significantly higher in tumors than in blood (p = 0.039).

The input was around 530 ng total RNA; TCR beta cDNA was made from it with a constant-region primer. Libraries covering TCR beta were generated through three nested multiplex PCR rounds (using a slightly modified ARM-PCR). For 10 cycles apiece, the opening two PCR rounds ran with TRBV1-TRBV30 forward primers and a C-beta reverse primer. TCRdb used MiXCR to reprocess the multiplex PCR reads, holding one entry per CDR3 protein. Of about 320,000 distinct CDR3 sequences in the sample, approximately 54% were seen once. This CDR3 has 14 amino acids. Germline V gives CDR1 WNHNN, CDR2 SYGVQD (reference sequence). In this sample, this clonotype turned up a few times. Antigen unknown. A much larger clone differs by one base, so this may be a read error. Germline DNA was also extracted, and blood RNA was taken from unsorted whole blood. Peripheral blood, 3.5 to 4 milliliters, was collected prior to surgery.

The rearrangement links TRBV10-1 to TRBJ2-3; unclear D gene. This sequence was found in a woman aged 25-40 years with primary liver carcinoma and hepatitis B virus infection. Material: peripheral blood. CDR3 in DNA: TGCACCAGCAGTGAGTCTACAGCGTCAGATACGCAGTATTTT. It is translated as CTSSESTASDTQYF.